The clone carrying this T cell receptor (beta chain) was recorded at least ten times. Looked up from germline, CDR1 is DFQATT and CDR2 is SNEGSKA (reference sequence). J lost 0 bases, V lost 2 bases, and 8 bases had no gene match. There are 17 residues in the CDR3. Time point noted: newly diagnosed GD, antithyroid drugs for less than 3 months. PBMCs were the source of the RNA used for TCR sequencing. The sample is drawn from a study of regulatory T cells in long-lasting Graves disease. Building of the TCR beta libraries involved iRepertoire HTBI primers and Arm-PCR of CDR3 regions. Source study methods: Gene usage covered 62 TRBV and 13 to 15 TRBJ segments. TCRdb itself ran the multiplex PCR reads through MiXCR, one entry per CDR3 protein. TCRdb, not the authors, supplied the V and J calls. In the table there are a few hundred thousand distinct CDR3 sequences, over 15% of which are singletons. Separately, the same data were catalogued under a study of T cells in Graves' hyperthyroidism and ophthalmopathy. That work adds: Stable Graves' hyperthyroidism denoted no ophthalmopathy progression over 18 months.

This TCR came from a man aged 35 to 55 with Graves disease. The sample in question was peripheral blood mononuclear cells (PBMCs), obtained at new diagnosis, from a patient treated with antithyroid drugs. This chain links TRBV20-1 with TRBJ1-3; TRBD1 agrees at 9 bases. The CDR3 loop reads CSARYWDRVPSGNTIYF. DNA for the CDR3: TGCAGTGCTAGATACTGGGACAGGGTCCCCTCTGGAAACACCATATATTTT.